A selection of T cell receptor beta chains follows, all from one sample in a study of T cells in Graves' hyperthyroidism and ophthalmopathy. TCRdb reanalysed the multiplex PCR reads using MiXCR and keeps one entry per CDR3 protein. The sample has approximately 590,000 distinct CDR3 sequences, about half seen once. The sequenced sample consisted of peripheral blood or thyroid tissue (not recorded which). The receptors come from a woman aged 18-29 years with Graves' hyperthyroidism. Each CDR3 is given with its conserved first and last residue. Fields, in order: D gene, J gene, V gene, clone size, CDR3 DNA, CDR3 protein. The D gene is left open where the match is weak. Some rows have no size entry. The others give once, few or many, or a class for an expanded clone.

d_call: TRBD1; j_call: TRBJ2-5; v_call: TRBV29-1; clone_size: many; cdr3_nt: TGCAGCGTTGACGAGGGGGCGGAGGTAGAGACCCAGTACTTC; cdr3_aa: CSVDEGAEVETQYF
d_call: TRBD2; j_call: TRBJ2-3; v_call: TRBV15; clone_size: NA; cdr3_nt: TGTGCCACCAGCGGTACTAGCGGATGGTACACAGATACGCAGTATTTT; cdr3_aa: CATSGTSGWYTDTQYF
d_call: NA; j_call: TRBJ2-7; v_call: TRBV10-3; clone_size: few; cdr3_nt: TGTGCCAGCAGTGAAGCCGACGACACCACCTACGAGCAGTACTTC; cdr3_aa: CASSEADDTTYEQYF
d_call: NA; j_call: TRBJ1-6; v_call: TRBV2; clone_size: NA; cdr3_nt: TGTGCCAGCTCAGGGTTCAATAATTCACCCCTCCACTTT; cdr3_aa: CASSGFNNSPLHF
d_call: NA; j_call: TRBJ1-1; v_call: TRBV7-9; clone_size: few; cdr3_nt: TGTGCCAGCAGCTCGGGGGGACCTGAAGCTTTCTTT; cdr3_aa: CASSSGGPEAFF
d_call: NA; j_call: TRBJ2-7; v_call: TRBV24-1; clone_size: many; cdr3_nt: TGTGCCACTATATGGGAACCCGAGCAGTACTTC; cdr3_aa: CATIWEPEQYF
d_call: TRBD1; j_call: TRBJ1-2; v_call: TRBV10-3; clone_size: NA; cdr3_nt: TGTGCTATCGTGGACAGGGGAGGTGATGGCTACACCTTC; cdr3_aa: CAIVDRGGDGYTF
d_call: NA; j_call: TRBJ2-5; v_call: TRBV20-1; clone_size: NA; cdr3_nt: TGCAGTGCCCACGGACATTCGTACCAAGAGACCCAGTACTTC; cdr3_aa: CSAHGHSYQETQYF
d_call: NA; j_call: TRBJ1-2; v_call: TRBV25-1; clone_size: many; cdr3_nt: TGTGCCAGCAGTACTAGGGAATCCTATGGCTACACCTTC; cdr3_aa: CASSTRESYGYTF
d_call: NA; j_call: TRBJ1-3; v_call: TRBV5-4; clone_size: NA; cdr3_nt: TGTGCCAGCAGCCCTAATTCGGGAGCCGGAAACACCATATATTTT; cdr3_aa: CASSPNSGAGNTIYF
d_call: TRBD2; j_call: TRBJ2-2; v_call: TRBV6-1; clone_size: NA; cdr3_nt: TGTGCCAGCAGTGATCGAGCGGGACGCCGCCGAGGGGAGCTGCTTTTT; cdr3_aa: CASSDRAGRRRGELLF
d_call: NA; j_call: TRBJ1-5; v_call: TRBV19; clone_size: few; cdr3_nt: TGTGCCAGTAGCAATTCGTGGCAGCCCCAGCATTTT; cdr3_aa: CASSNSWQPQHF
d_call: NA; j_call: TRBJ2-7; v_call: TRBV15; clone_size: NA; cdr3_nt: TGTGCCACCAGCAGCCAAGCCGGGGGTGGCGAGCAGTACTTC; cdr3_aa: CATSSQAGGGEQYF
d_call: TRBD1; j_call: TRBJ2-7; v_call: TRBV9; clone_size: NA; cdr3_nt: TGTGCCAGCAGTCGCGGGCAGGGGGCACTAGCCGAGCAGTACTTC; cdr3_aa: CASSRGQGALAEQYF
d_call: NA; j_call: TRBJ1-5; v_call: TRBV7-9; clone_size: few; cdr3_nt: TGTGCCAGCAGCCAAGAACAGGGCGGCAATCAGCCCCAGCATTTT; cdr3_aa: CASSQEQGGNQPQHF
d_call: TRBD1; j_call: TRBJ2-5; v_call: TRBV19; clone_size: once; cdr3_nt: TGTGCCAGTAGTATAGGACAGGGAAGGACCCAGCACTTC; cdr3_aa: CASSIGQGRTQHF
d_call: TRBD1; j_call: TRBJ1-2; v_call: TRBV2; clone_size: NA; cdr3_nt: TGTGCCAGCAGGACAGGGGGCGGGGGCTACACCTTC; cdr3_aa: CASRTGGGGYTF
d_call: NA; j_call: TRBJ1-5; v_call: TRBV12-3/TRBV12-4; clone_size: many; cdr3_nt: TGTGCCAGCAGTCCTCCACAGGGTCGGGAACAGCCCCAGCATTTT; cdr3_aa: CASSPPQGREQPQHF
d_call: NA; j_call: TRBJ2-2; v_call: TRBV29-1; clone_size: NA; cdr3_nt: TGCAGCGTTGACGTGACAGGGAACACCGGGGAGCTGTTTTTT; cdr3_aa: CSVDVTGNTGELFF
d_call: TRBD1; j_call: TRBJ1-1; v_call: TRBV29-1; clone_size: NA; cdr3_nt: TGCAGCGCCTGGGACAGCGCGTATTTGAACACTGAAGCTTTCTTT; cdr3_aa: CSAWDSAYLNTEAFF
d_call: TRBD1; j_call: TRBJ2-5; v_call: TRBV24-1; clone_size: many; cdr3_nt: TGTGCCACCAGTGACCCCCGGGACAGACAAGAGACCCAGTACTTC; cdr3_aa: CATSDPRDRQETQYF
d_call: NA; j_call: TRBJ1-2; v_call: TRBV29-1; clone_size: NA; cdr3_nt: TGCAGCGTAGCGGACAGTTTGCTTTGGGGCTACACCTTC; cdr3_aa: CSVADSLLWGYTF
d_call: TRBD1; j_call: TRBJ1-5; v_call: TRBV24-1; clone_size: NA; cdr3_nt: TGTGCCACCGACCCCGCGGACAGGGGTCAGCCCCAGCATTTT; cdr3_aa: CATDPADRGQPQHF
d_call: NA; j_call: TRBJ1-2; v_call: TRBV24-1; clone_size: many; cdr3_nt: TGTGCCACCAGTGATTTGTCCAGGGCCTATGGCTACACCTTC; cdr3_aa: CATSDLSRAYGYTF
d_call: NA; j_call: TRBJ1-1; v_call: TRBV24-1; clone_size: many; cdr3_nt: TGTGCCACCAGTGACAGGACGGTAAACACTGAAGCTTTCTTT; cdr3_aa: CATSDRTVNTEAFF
d_call: TRBD1; j_call: TRBJ1-6; v_call: TRBV10-3; clone_size: few; cdr3_nt: TGTGCCATCAGTGGACAGGGGGTTGGTTCACCCCTCCACTTT; cdr3_aa: CAISGQGVGSPLHF
d_call: NA; j_call: TRBJ2-2; v_call: TRBV9; clone_size: NA; cdr3_nt: TGTGCCAGCAGCGTAGCTTTCGATAGCGGGGAGCTGTTTTTT; cdr3_aa: CASSVAFDSGELFF
d_call: TRBD1; j_call: TRBJ1-6; v_call: TRBV25-1; clone_size: few; cdr3_nt: TGTGCCAGCAGTTACTTGGGACAGGAAAAGGGGTATTATAATTCACCCCTCCACTTT; cdr3_aa: CASSYLGQEKGYYNSPLHF
d_call: TRBD1; j_call: TRBJ1-5; v_call: TRBV15; clone_size: NA; cdr3_nt: TGTGCCACCAGCAGACCCCCAGGGGGAGGCAATCAGCCCCAGCATTTT; cdr3_aa: CATSRPPGGGNQPQHF
d_call: NA; j_call: TRBJ1-2; v_call: TRBV20-1; clone_size: NA; cdr3_nt: TGCAGTGCTAGAGGGGGAGAAGCTAACTATGGCTACACCTTC; cdr3_aa: CSARGGEANYGYTF